Below, one TCR beta chain is given with its context. Its target is unknown. A split of CD4+ cells into CD45RA+ naive and CD45RA-negative memory subsets was performed. This CDR3 spans 15 amino acids. Trimming took 4 bases from V and 5 from J, leaving 19 bases between them. CDR1 SGHNT and CDR2 YYREEE come from the germline V gene (reference sequence). A deep-level run was used for the assay. Every subset's genomic DNA went evenly onto several immunoSEQ plates. Clones were read by immunoSEQ multiplex PCR, and TCRdb kept only the in-frame ones, dropping some. This sample has some 2,000,000 clones, with approximately 94% found just once. The sample is drawn from a study of shared clonotypes between healthy human individuals. The study's findings and limits: Some clonotypes were shared by all four sorted-subset donors, while others were not shared. The non-shared ones had lower generation probabilities than the shared ones.

Material for sequencing was naive CD4+ T cells sorted from blood. Noted subset: CD45RA+ positively selected. This TCR came from a man in his late teens or twenties in good health. The chain links TRBV5-4 to TRBJ2-7, with TRBD1 as a possible D gene (6 bases). CDR3 loop: CASSLRNQGPDEQYF. CDR3 bases: TGTGCCAGCAGCCTGCGGAATCAGGGGCCCGACGAGCAGTACTTC.